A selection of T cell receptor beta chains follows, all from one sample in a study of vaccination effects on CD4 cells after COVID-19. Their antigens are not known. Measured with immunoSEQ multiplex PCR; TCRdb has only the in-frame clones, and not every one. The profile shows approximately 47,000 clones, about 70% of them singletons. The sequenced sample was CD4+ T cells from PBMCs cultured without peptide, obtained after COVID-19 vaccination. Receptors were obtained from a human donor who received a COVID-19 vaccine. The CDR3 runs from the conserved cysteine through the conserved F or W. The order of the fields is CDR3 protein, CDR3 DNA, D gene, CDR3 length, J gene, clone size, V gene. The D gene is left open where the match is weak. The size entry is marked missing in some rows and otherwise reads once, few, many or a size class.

CDR3aa: CATSDFDRSYGYTF
CDR3nt: TGTGCCACCAGTGATTTCGACAGGTCCTATGGCTACACCTTC
d_gene: -
len: 14
j_gene: TRBJ1-2
abundance: many
v_gene: TRBV24-1

CDR3aa: CASSSTWTSGNTIYF
CDR3nt: TGTGCCAGTAGTTCGACATGGACCTCTGGAAACACCATATATTTT
d_gene: -
len: 15
j_gene: TRBJ1-3
abundance: few
v_gene: TRBV19

CDR3aa: CASSQDWGPGGYTF
CDR3nt: TGTGCCAGCAGCCAAGATTGGGGGCCTGGTGGCTACACCTTC
d_gene: -
len: 14
j_gene: TRBJ1-2
abundance: -
v_gene: TRBV14

CDR3aa: CASTDPLAGGLNEQFF
CDR3nt: TGCGCCAGCACCGACCCACTAGCGGGAGGGCTCAATGAGCAGTTCTTC
d_gene: TRBD2
len: 16
j_gene: TRBJ2-1
abundance: -
v_gene: TRBV5-1

CDR3aa: CASSYYLGTDTQYF
CDR3nt: TGTGCCAGCAGTTACTACTTGGGTACGGATACGCAGTATTTT
d_gene: -
len: 14
j_gene: TRBJ2-3
abundance: few
v_gene: TRBV6-5

CDR3aa: CASSLDSIGNEQFF
CDR3nt: TGTGCCAGCAGCTTAGATAGTATAGGAAATGAGCAGTTCTTC
d_gene: -
len: 14
j_gene: TRBJ2-1
abundance: -
v_gene: TRBV7-2

CDR3aa: CSVYTAPNQPQHF
CDR3nt: TGCAGCGTCTACACGGCTCCTAATCAGCCCCAGCATTTT
d_gene: -
len: 13
j_gene: TRBJ1-5
abundance: -
v_gene: TRBV29-1

CDR3aa: CASSQVEVGTGSPLHF
CDR3nt: TGTGCCAGCAGCCAAGTCGAGGTTGGCACGGGGTCACCCCTCCACTTT
d_gene: -
len: 16
j_gene: TRBJ1-6
abundance: -
v_gene: TRBV3-1/TRBV3-2

CDR3aa: CASSGRRGGARAQFYEQYF
CDR3nt: TGTGCCAGCAGTGGCCGCAGAGGGGGGGCGCGAGCTCAGTTCTACGAGCAGTACTTC
d_gene: -
len: 19
j_gene: TRBJ2-7
abundance: -
v_gene: TRBV6-1

CDR3aa: CASSQAGTFDGYTF
CDR3nt: TGTGCCAGCAGCCAAGCCGGGACATTCGATGGCTACACCTTC
d_gene: -
len: 14
j_gene: TRBJ1-2
abundance: -
v_gene: TRBV3-1/TRBV3-2

CDR3aa: CASRSNPYSHYGYTF
CDR3nt: TGTGCCAGCAGATCCAACCCCTATTCCCATTATGGCTACACCTTC
d_gene: -
len: 15
j_gene: TRBJ1-2
abundance: -
v_gene: TRBV7-6

CDR3aa: CASSSGGTRTQYF
CDR3nt: TGTGCCAGCAGTTCAGGGGGTACTAGGACCCAGTACTTC
d_gene: TRBD1
len: 13
j_gene: TRBJ2-5
abundance: few
v_gene: TRBV6-5

CDR3aa: CASSQGWAVTFEKLFF
CDR3nt: TGCGCCAGCAGCCAAGGTTGGGCAGTTACATTTGAAAAACTGTTTTTT
d_gene: -
len: 16
j_gene: TRBJ1-4
abundance: -
v_gene: TRBV4-1

CDR3aa: CASSEVSGRTDTQYF
CDR3nt: TGTGCCAGCAGTGAAGTGAGCGGGAGAACAGATACGCAGTATTTT
d_gene: TRBD2
len: 15
j_gene: TRBJ2-3
abundance: -
v_gene: TRBV2

CDR3aa: CARSLGTGGTEAFF
CDR3nt: TGTGCCAGAAGCTTGGGGACAGGAGGGACTGAAGCTTTCTTT
d_gene: TRBD1
len: 14
j_gene: TRBJ1-1
abundance: few
v_gene: TRBV5-3

CDR3aa: CASSLWGWDREETQYF
CDR3nt: TGTGCCAGCAGCTTGTGGGGTTGGGACAGGGAAGAGACCCAGTACTTC
d_gene: TRBD1
len: 16
j_gene: TRBJ2-5
abundance: -
v_gene: TRBV5-8

CDR3aa: CASSLDEKLFF
CDR3nt: TGTGCCAGCAGCTTGGATGAAAAACTGTTTTTT
d_gene: -
len: 11
j_gene: TRBJ1-4
abundance: few
v_gene: TRBV5-5

CDR3aa: CASSRGDANNEQFF
CDR3nt: TGCGCCAGCAGCCGCGGGGACGCGAACAATGAGCAGTTCTTC
d_gene: -
len: 14
j_gene: TRBJ2-1
abundance: -
v_gene: TRBV5-1

CDR3aa: CASRQGSEYTEAFF
CDR3nt: TGCGCCAGCAGGCAGGGGTCTGAGTACACTGAAGCTTTCTTT
d_gene: -
len: 14
j_gene: TRBJ1-1
abundance: few
v_gene: TRBV5-1

CDR3aa: CATSRNRGLYEQYF
CDR3nt: TGTGCCACCAGCAGAAACAGGGGGCTGTACGAGCAGTACTTC
d_gene: TRBD1
len: 14
j_gene: TRBJ2-7
abundance: -
v_gene: TRBV15

CDR3aa: CASSIKTIAVYEQYF
CDR3nt: TGTGCCAGCAGCATTAAAACTATTGCGGTCTACGAGCAGTACTTC
d_gene: -
len: 15
j_gene: TRBJ2-7
abundance: -
v_gene: TRBV6-6

CDR3aa: CASSGGTGPTYEQYF
CDR3nt: TGTGCCAGCAGTGGGGGGACAGGGCCTACCTACGAGCAGTACTTC
d_gene: TRBD1
len: 15
j_gene: TRBJ2-7
abundance: -
v_gene: TRBV2

CDR3aa: CAWSVGPGNQPQHF
CDR3nt: TGTGCCTGGAGTGTCGGGCCCGGCAATCAGCCCCAGCATTTT
d_gene: -
len: 14
j_gene: TRBJ1-5
abundance: -
v_gene: TRBV30

CDR3aa: CASSPTQNTEAFF
CDR3nt: TGTGCCAGCTCACCGACTCAAAACACTGAAGCTTTCTTT
d_gene: -
len: 13
j_gene: TRBJ1-1
abundance: -
v_gene: TRBV18

CDR3aa: CASSREPGLAGETQYF
CDR3nt: TGTGCCAGCAGCCGAGAACCGGGACTAGCGGGAGAGACCCAGTACTTC
d_gene: TRBD2
len: 16
j_gene: TRBJ2-5
abundance: -
v_gene: TRBV3-1/TRBV3-2

CDR3aa: CASSLAAYGYTF
CDR3nt: TGTGCCAGCAGCTTGGCCGCCTATGGCTACACCTTC
d_gene: -
len: 12
j_gene: TRBJ1-2
abundance: -
v_gene: TRBV5-8

CDR3aa: CASMQRGTGNEQFF
CDR3nt: TGTGCCAGCATGCAGCGGGGGACGGGCAATGAGCAGTTCTTC
d_gene: TRBD2
len: 14
j_gene: TRBJ2-1
abundance: -
v_gene: TRBV2

CDR3aa: CASSLLFRRGRVLNEQYF
CDR3nt: TGTGCCAGCAGCTTATTATTTCGTCGTGGCAGGGTTTTGAACGAGCAGTACTTC
d_gene: -
len: 18
j_gene: TRBJ2-7
abundance: -
v_gene: TRBV7-2

CDR3aa: CASSPGYMNTEAFF
CDR3nt: TGTGCCAGCTCACCGGGATACATGAACACTGAAGCTTTCTTT
d_gene: -
len: 14
j_gene: TRBJ1-1
abundance: few
v_gene: TRBV18

CDR3aa: CASNRQGAHEQYF
CDR3nt: TGTGCCAGCAATCGGCAGGGGGCCCACGAGCAGTACTTC
d_gene: TRBD1
len: 13
j_gene: TRBJ2-7
abundance: few
v_gene: TRBV28

CDR3aa: CASSLGTGSYNEQFF
CDR3nt: TGTGCCAGCAGCTTGGGTACGGGCTCCTACAATGAGCAGTTCTTC
d_gene: -
len: 15
j_gene: TRBJ2-1
abundance: -
v_gene: TRBV5-4

CDR3aa: CASSVGEFVTEAFF
CDR3nt: TGCGCCAGCAGCGTAGGGGAGTTTGTCACTGAAGCTTTCTTT
d_gene: -
len: 14
j_gene: TRBJ1-1
abundance: few
v_gene: TRBV5-1

CDR3aa: CASSESGPGYQPQHF
CDR3nt: TGTGCCAGCAGTGAATCAGGGCCGGGTTATCAGCCCCAGCATTTT
d_gene: -
len: 15
j_gene: TRBJ1-5
abundance: few
v_gene: TRBV25-1

CDR3aa: CASTRVGLLDFSSYNSPLHF
CDR3nt: TGTGCCAGTACTCGGGTGGGGTTACTCGATTTCAGCTCCTATAATTCACCCCTCCACTTT
d_gene: -
len: 20
j_gene: TRBJ1-6
abundance: -
v_gene: TRBV19

CDR3aa: CASSITEVWDGYTF
CDR3nt: TGTGCCAGCTCGATAACAGAGGTCTGGGATGGCTACACCTTC
d_gene: -
len: 14
j_gene: TRBJ1-2
abundance: once
v_gene: TRBV18

CDR3aa: CASSTGTANTGELFF
CDR3nt: TGTGCCAGCAGTACCGGGACAGCGAACACCGGGGAGCTGTTTTTT
d_gene: TRBD1
len: 15
j_gene: TRBJ2-2
abundance: -
v_gene: TRBV2

CDR3aa: CASSLRADRSYNEQFF
CDR3nt: TGTGCCAGCAGCTTAAGGGCCGACCGCTCCTACAATGAGCAGTTCTTC
d_gene: -
len: 16
j_gene: TRBJ2-1
abundance: -
v_gene: TRBV11-2

CDR3aa: CASSPQRGGTDTQYF
CDR3nt: TGTGCCAGCAGCCCCCAGCGGGGGGGCACAGATACGCAGTATTTT
d_gene: TRBD2
len: 15
j_gene: TRBJ2-3
abundance: -
v_gene: TRBV6-2/TRBV6-3

CDR3aa: CASSPAGGQETQYF
CDR3nt: TGTGCCAGTAGTCCCGCCGGGGGCCAAGAGACCCAGTACTTC
d_gene: -
len: 14
j_gene: TRBJ2-5
abundance: -
v_gene: TRBV19

CDR3aa: CASSQVVAPTGSNQPQHF
CDR3nt: TGCGCCAGCAGCCAAGTCGTGGCCCCGACAGGAAGCAATCAGCCCCAGCATTTT
d_gene: -
len: 18
j_gene: TRBJ1-5
abundance: -
v_gene: TRBV4-1

CDR3aa: CASSLGGQVEAFF
CDR3nt: TGTGCCAGCAGCTTGGGGGGGCAAGTTGAAGCTTTCTTT
d_gene: -
len: 13
j_gene: TRBJ1-1
abundance: few
v_gene: TRBV7-9

CDR3aa: CASSRPGTVNSPLHF
CDR3nt: TGTGCCAGCAGCCGTCCCGGGACAGTCAATTCACCCCTCCACTTT
d_gene: TRBD1
len: 15
j_gene: TRBJ1-6
abundance: -
v_gene: TRBV5-5

CDR3aa: CASSLGGGPNYGYTF
CDR3nt: TGTGCCAGCAGCTTAGGGGGGGGCCCTAACTATGGCTACACCTTC
d_gene: -
len: 15
j_gene: TRBJ1-2
abundance: -
v_gene: TRBV7-9

CDR3aa: CATSDSGTGRSEQYF
CDR3nt: TGTGCCACCAGTGATTCAGGGACAGGTCGGTCCGAGCAGTACTTC
d_gene: TRBD1
len: 15
j_gene: TRBJ2-7
abundance: -
v_gene: TRBV24-1

CDR3aa: CASSLGDSHYRGGTDTQYF
CDR3nt: TGTGCCAGCAGCCTTGGGGACTCCCATTACAGGGGAGGCACAGATACGCAGTATTTT
d_gene: -
len: 19
j_gene: TRBJ2-3
abundance: -
v_gene: TRBV6-2/TRBV6-3